These 25 T cell receptor beta chains share one sample of origin, sequenced in a study of T cell responses to AZD1222 COVID-19 vaccine. Only in-frame clones appear in the TCRdb table, and some are missing; sequencing was by immunoSEQ multiplex PCR. The sample consists of tens of thousands of clones, approximately 89% of them appearing once. The sample consisted of peripheral blood, taken 28 days after the second AZD1222 dose. These receptors all stem from an adult who received the AZD1222 COVID-19 vaccine.

The CDR3 sequence is CASSLGSGHSPLHF. The CDR3 DNA sequence: TGTGCCAGCAGCTTAGGGTCAGGTCATTCACCCCTCCACTTT. The rearrangement uses TRBV13 and TRBJ1-6; D ambiguous. CDR3 length: 14 residues. Germline CDR1 PRHDT, CDR2 FYEKMQ (reference sequence). The V end lost 0 bases, the J end lost 8 bases, and 8 bases lay between the germline ends.

The rearrangement links TRBV5-1 to TRBJ2-7; D is perhaps TRBD1 (5 bases). This CDR3 has 14 amino acids. V was shortened by 0 bases and J by 3 bases, with 10 bases between the two germline ends. From germline, CDR1 is SGHRS and CDR2 YFSETQ. This CDR3 reads CASSLGGRDYEQYF. The DNA of the CDR3 is TGCGCCAGCAGCTTGGGAGGCAGGGACTACGAGCAGTACTTC.

CDR3 loop: CATSDPAREGTDTQYF. CDR3 in DNA: TGTGCCACCAGTGATCCCGCGCGGGAGGGCACAGATACGCAGTATTTT. V and J are TRBV24-1 and TRBJ2-3; 8 bases agree with TRBD2. The germline gives CDR1 KGHDR, CDR2 SFDVKD. The V gene end was trimmed by 3 bases and the J gene end by 1 base; junction bases not matched to a gene: 5. The CDR3 consists of 16 residues.

This sequence joins TRBV6-2 or TRBV6-3 and TRBJ2-5; D not resolved. This CDR3 comprises 11 residues. Looked up from germline, CDR1 is MNHEY and CDR2 is SVGEGT. The V end was cut by 2 bases, the J end by 5 bases, with 3 bases between. CDR3 loop: CASSYGETQYF. Written as DNA, the CDR3 is TGTGCCAGCAGTTACGGGGAGACCCAGTACTTC.

The chain uses TRBV24-1 and TRBJ1-5; D possibly corresponds to TRBD1 (6 bases). The germline CDR1 and CDR2 sequences are KGHDR and SFDVKD. The CDR3 loop spans 14 amino acids. The V end lost 3 bases, the J end lost 5 bases, and 10 bases lay between the germline ends. The CDR3 nucleotides read TGTGCCACCAGTGATACAGGGAGGGATCAGCCCCAGCATTTT. Translated, it gives CATSDTGRDQPQHF.

The gene calls are TRBV14 and TRBJ1-2; D is possibly TRBD1 (5 bases). CDR3 length: 15 amino acids. V gave up 1 base and J gave up 5 bases, with 14 bases separating them. Germline CDR1 and CDR2: SGHDN and FVKESK. CDR3 region: CASSQVQGQLYGYTF. In DNA, the CDR3 is TGTGCCAGCAGCCAAGTCCAGGGTCAACTATATGGCTACACCTTC.

The genes are TRBV5-6 and TRBJ1-6; 8 bases are shared with TRBD1. The CDR3 is made up of 17 amino acids. Per the germline V gene, CDR1 is SGHDT and CDR2 is YYEEEE. Trimming cost V 1 base and J 6 bases; bases outside gene matches: 9. CDR3 in amino acids: CASSLRGTGGLNSPLHF. The CDR3 nucleotides are TGTGCCAGCAGCTTGCGAGGAACAGGGGGACTTAATTCACCCCTCCACTTT. The complete variable domain, with remaining parts taken from reference TRBV5-6 and TRBJ1-6, reads DAGVTQSPTHLIKTRGQQVTLRCSPKSGHDTVSWYQQALGQGPQFIFQYYEEEERQRGNFPDRFSGHQFPNYSSELNVNALLLGDSALYLCASSLRGTGGLNSPLHFGNGTRLTVT.

The genes are TRBV12-3 or TRBV12-4 and TRBJ2-1, with unresolved D. The CDR3 covers 11 residues. V lost 6 bases and J lost 4, with 4 bases in between. CDR3 nucleotides: TGTGCCAGCAGATCTTACAATGAGCAGTTCTTC. Protein sequence: CASRSYNEQFF.

This clone was observed a few times. This chain links TRBV6-5 with TRBJ2-7; D is unresolved. The CDR3 runs to 14 residues. CDR1 is MNHEY, CDR2 SVGAGI, per germline. V was pared by 5 bases and J by 6 bases, with 17 bases between. The CDR3 bases are TGTGCCAGCAGTCCCCTAGGGTACCCCATCGAGCAGTACTTC. Translated: CASSPLGYPIEQYF.

This chain uses TRBV6-1 with TRBJ1-5, with a tentative D call TRBD1 (6 bases). Deletions cut 5 bases from V and 1 base from J, with 12 bases between. This CDR3 contains 15 residues. Germline values: CDR1 MNHNS, CDR2 SASEGT. The chain's CDR3 is CASSSRRGSNQPQHF. For the CDR3, the DNA is TGTGCCAGCAGTTCTCGCAGGGGAAGCAATCAGCCCCAGCATTTT.

V and J are TRBV9 and TRBJ2-1, with 14 bases aligning to TRBD2. Germline V gene data show CDR1 as SGDLS and CDR2 as YYNGEE. The CDR3 runs 20 residues. V lost 0 bases, J lost 4 bases, and 12 bases stayed unmatched. CDR3 sequence: CASSVGAGLAGGSWYNEQFF. The CDR3 DNA reads TGTGCCAGCAGCGTAGGGGCAGGACTAGCGGGGGGCTCATGGTACAATGAGCAGTTCTTC.

V gene TRBV19 combines with J gene TRBJ1-5; D is perhaps TRBD1 (5 bases). This CDR3 spans 13 amino acids. CDR1 and CDR2 (germline): LNHDA, SQIVND (reference sequence). V lost 6 bases and J lost 11, with 17 bases in between. The CDR3 spells CASRSGAVDTQHF. CDR3 coding DNA: TGTGCCAGTAGATCCGGGGCAGTCGACACCCAGCATTTT. The whole variable domain, remainder taken from reference TRBV19 and TRBJ1-5, is DGGITQSPKYLFRKEGQNVTLSCEQNLNHDAMYWYRQDPGQGLRLIYYSQIVNDFQKGDIAEGYSVSREKKESFPLTVTSAQKNPTAFYLCASRSGAVDTQHFGDGTRLSIL.

The V gene is TRBV19, the J gene TRBJ1-1; 7 nucleotides agree with TRBD1. J lost 0 bases, V lost 4 bases, and 2 bases had no gene match. The CDR3 is 14 amino acids. The germline gives CDR1 LNHDA, CDR2 SQIVND (reference sequence). DNA of the CDR3: TGTGCCAGTAGTAATACAGGGGTGAACACTGAAGCTTTCTTT. Protein: CASSNTGVNTEAFF.

CDR3: CASSLEIGWPQHF. The CDR3 nucleotides are TGCGCCAGCAGCTTGGAAATCGGGTGGCCCCAGCATTTT. The V call is TRBV5-1, the J call TRBJ1-5, with D uncertain. The CDR3 is 13 residues long. Trimming removed 0 bases from V and 9 bases from J, with 10 bases in between. CDR1 is SGHRS, CDR2 YFSETQ, per germline. Full variable domain (outside the CDR3, taken from reference TRBV5-1 and TRBJ1-5): KAGVTQTPRYLIKTRGQQVTLSCSPISGHRSVSWYQQTPGQGLQFLFEYFSETQRNKGNFPGRFSGRQFSNSRSEMNVSTLELGDSALYLCASSLEIGWPQHFGDGTRLSIL.

The V and J genes are TRBV29-1 and TRBJ1-2, with 7 bases aligning to TRBD1. The trim removed 3 bases at V and 3 bases at J, leaving 4 bases unmatched. CDR3 length: 13 residues. Looked up from germline, CDR1 is SQVTM and CDR2 is ANQGSEA. CDR3 coding DNA: TGCAGCGTTGACCACAGGGGTTACTATGGCTACACCTTC. It encodes CSVDHRGYYGYTF.

CDR3 sequence: CASNPGGIKSPLHF. The CDR3 nucleotides read TGTGCCAGCAACCCAGGGGGGATAAAATCACCCCTCCACTTT. V gene TRBV11-2 combines with J gene TRBJ1-6, with TRBD1 matching 7 bases. From germline, CDR1 is SGHAT and CDR2 FQNNGV. The CDR3 is 14 amino acids. V was clipped by 7 bases and J by 10 bases; unmatched bases: 10.

The genes are TRBV5-1 and TRBJ2-7, with TRBD1 matching over 11 bases. V was pared by 4 bases and J by 5 bases, with 8 bases of the junction left unmatched. CDR3 length equals 15 residues. From germline, CDR1 is SGHRS and CDR2 YFSETQ. This CDR3 is CASSAPDRGLNEQYF. CDR3 DNA sequence: TGCGCCAGCAGCGCCCCGGACAGGGGGCTGAACGAGCAGTACTTC.

The rearrangement links TRBV2 to TRBJ2-7; no definite D call. Per the germline V gene, CDR1 is SNHLY and CDR2 is FYNNEI. This CDR3 is 13 amino acids long. The V gene lost 6 bases and the J gene lost 8 bases, with 17 bases spanning the gap. The CDR3: CASRDLPTGKQYF. CDR3 nucleotide sequence: TGTGCCAGCAGGGACCTCCCCACCGGAAAGCAGTACTTC.

V usage is TRBV11-2 and J usage is TRBJ2-7; 7 nucleotides match TRBD2. V was pared by 1 base and J by 2 bases, with 8 bases of the junction left unmatched. Looked up from germline, CDR1 is SGHAT and CDR2 is FQNNGV. This CDR3 is 16 amino acids long. The chain's CDR3 is CASSLGGRAFPYEQYV. CDR3 bases: TGTGCCAGCAGCTTAGGTGGGAGGGCCTTTCCCTACGAGCAGTACGTC.

The chain has TRBV7-9 and TRBJ2-3; TRBD2 agrees at 9 bases. Trimming cost V 5 bases and J 13 bases; bases outside gene matches: 19. Germline loops: CDR1 SEHNR, CDR2 FQNEAQ (reference sequence). The CDR3 covers 16 residues. The CDR3: CASSPPSAGGLVTKYF. The CDR3 nucleotides read TGTGCCAGCAGCCCCCCGTCAGCGGGGGGCCTCGTCACCAAGTATTTT.

J is TRBJ2-1 and V is TRBV5-1; 7 bases align to TRBD2. CDR1 is SGHRS and CDR2 is YFSETQ in the germline V gene. Trimming removed 4 bases from V and 3 bases from J; junction bases left unmatched: 4. The CDR3 has 14 residues. Written as DNA, the CDR3 is TGCGCCAGCAGCCGCCTAGCGGACTACAATGAGCAGTTCTTC. As protein: CASSRLADYNEQFF.

The sample holds a few counts of this clone. The chain joins TRBV14 to TRBJ2-2; D ambiguous. This CDR3 contains 12 residues. The germline V and J ends were trimmed by 0 bases and 6 bases, with 2 bases remaining between them. CDR1 SGHDN and CDR2 FVKESK come from the germline V gene. CDR3 protein: CASSQDSGELFF. CDR3 sequence (DNA): TGTGCCAGCAGCCAAGATTCCGGGGAGCTGTTTTTT.

By share of the sample, this clone is large. In nucleotides, the CDR3 is TGTGCCAGCGCTACTTGGGCAGAGACCCAGTACTTC. Translation: CASATWAETQYF. V is TRBV11-3 and J is TRBJ2-5; D unclear. The germline V and J ends were trimmed by 8 bases and 4 bases, with 11 bases remaining between them. The CDR3 has 12 residues. Per germline, CDR1 SGHNT and CDR2 YENEEA.

The V and J genes are TRBV5-6 and TRBJ1-5; D is ambiguous. The CDR3 totals 15 residues. The germline V gene has CDR1 SGHDT and CDR2 YYEEEE. V was trimmed by 2 bases and J by 9 bases, leaving 18 bases between them. CDR3 sequence (DNA): TGTGCCAGCAGCTTTCGGCAGGTCCAGGCGGGGCCCCAGCATTTT. Its protein product is CASSFRQVQAGPQHF. The whole variable domain, filled in from reference TRBV5-6 and TRBJ1-5, reads DAGVTQSPTHLIKTRGQQVTLRCSPKSGHDTVSWYQQALGQGPQFIFQYYEEEERQRGNFPDRFSGHQFPNYSSELNVNALLLGDSALYLCASSFRQVQAGPQHFGDGTRLSIL.

V usage is TRBV29-1 and J usage is TRBJ1-1, with D perhaps TRBD1 (5 bases). Germline V CDR1 and CDR2: SQVTM, ANQGSEA. The CDR3 spans 15 residues. V lost 6 bases and J lost 4, with 21 bases in between. CDR3 DNA: TGCAGCGTACGTTATCGACAGATAACGGGCACTGAAGCTTTCTTT. It is translated as CSVRYRQITGTEAFF. Full variable domain (rest looked up from reference TRBV29-1 and TRBJ1-1): SAVISQKPSRDICQRGTSLTIQCQVDSQVTMMFWYRQQPGQSLTLIATANQGSEATYESGFVIDKFPISRPNLTFSTLTVSNMSPEDSSIYLCSVRYRQITGTEAFFGQGTRLTVV.